This entry lists 17 T cell receptor beta chains sequenced from one sample in a study of radiotherapy plus CTLA-4 blockade in lung cancer. TCRdb keeps only in-frame clones here, not all; method: immunoSEQ multiplex PCR. The table records about 110,000 clones, about 85% of them present only once. Sequencing used peripheral blood, obtained from a patient treated with radiotherapy plus ipilimumab. These receptors came from a human donor with non-small cell lung cancer that progressed on radiotherapy plus ipilimumab. Some clones in this sample may be carry-over from other donors' samples.

The table lists this clone with a count of one. The chain combines TRBV6-5 with TRBJ1-4, with D perhaps matching TRBD1 (5 bases). CDR1 is MNHEY and CDR2 is SVGAGI in the germline V gene. This CDR3 is built from 14 residues. V was pared by 7 bases and J by 8 bases, with 17 bases between. In DNA, the CDR3 is TGTGCCAGCACCCCCACGGGGGAACGCGAAAAACTGTTTTTT. This codes for CASTPTGEREKLFF.

This sequence joins TRBV6-5 and TRBJ1-1, with TRBD1 as a possible D gene (5 bases). The V end was cut by 6 bases, the J end by 0 bases, with 11 bases between. Germline V gene data show CDR1 as MNHEY and CDR2 as SVGAGI. The CDR3 runs 14 residues. Written as DNA, the CDR3 is TGTGCCAGCAGGCTAGAGGGGATGAACACTGAAGCTTTCTTT. Its translation: CASRLEGMNTEAFF.

The V call is TRBV5-1, the J call TRBJ1-5; D is unclear. The CDR3 sequence is 13 residues long. Trimming took off 0 bases at V and 5 bases at J, with 6 bases between the two ends. CDR1 SGHRS and CDR2 YFSETQ come from the germline V gene. This CDR3 is CASSLALDQPQHF. The CDR3 DNA sequence: TGCGCCAGCAGCTTGGCCCTCGATCAGCCCCAGCATTTT.

The rearrangement links TRBV9 to TRBJ2-3; perhaps TRBD1 as D (6 bases). Germline V gene data show CDR1 as SGDLS and CDR2 as YYNGEE. CDR3 length: 15 amino acids. V was pared by 6 bases and J by 1 base, with 15 bases between. CDR3 sequence: CASIRGPGGTDTQYF. The CDR3 nucleotides are TGTGCCAGCATCAGGGGCCCCGGAGGCACAGATACGCAGTATTTT.

The chain combines TRBV9 with TRBJ1-3, with TRBD1 identical over 7 bases. Germline values: CDR1 SGDLS, CDR2 YYNGEE. The CDR3 has 16 residues. The V gene end was trimmed by 2 bases and the J gene end by 5 bases; junction bases not matched to a gene: 10. The CDR3 DNA reads TGTGCCAGCAGCGTTGGAGGGTGGGACAGACGAAACACCATATATTTT. Its translation is CASSVGGWDRRNTIYF.

This chain joins TRBV19 and TRBJ1-2; 10 bases are a match to TRBD1. Trimming took 6 bases from V and 3 from J; bases not matched to a gene: 4. The CDR3 is 14 residues long. Per germline, CDR1 LNHDA and CDR2 SQIVND (reference sequence). CDR3 nucleotide sequence: TGTGCCAGTAGGGGACAGGGGAGGGACTATGGCTACACCTTC. This translates into CASRGQGRDYGYTF.

The gene calls are TRBV7-2 and TRBJ2-7, with D unclear. Germline V CDR1 and CDR2: SGHTA, FQGNSA. The V end lost 2 bases, the J end lost 5 bases, and 13 bases lay between the germline ends. The CDR3 consists of 14 residues. DNA of the CDR3: TGTGCCAGCAGCTTACGCGTTAGTCCCCACGAGCAGTACTTC. This translates into CASSLRVSPHEQYF.

The chain is built from TRBV6-6 and TRBJ1-1; TRBD1 matches 8 bases. CDR1 and CDR2 from the germline V gene are MNHNY and SVGAGI (reference sequence). The V segment lost 8 bases and the J segment 5 bases; nucleotides outside the gene matches: 13. The CDR3 has 15 residues. Written as DNA, the CDR3 is TGTGCCAGCGGTGACAGGGGAAGGGTTACGACTGAAGCTTTCTTT. This translates into CASGDRGRVTTEAFF.

The V and J genes are TRBV7-2 and TRBJ2-5; 9 positions agree with TRBD1. Trimming removed 5 bases from V and 14 bases from J; junction bases left unmatched: 15. The CDR3 has 14 residues. Germline V gene sequence: CDR1 SGHTA, CDR2 FQGNSA. For the CDR3, the DNA is TGTGCCAGCAGCATCCAAACAGGGGGCTTCGAATTCTACTTC. This encodes CASSIQTGGFEFYF.

The J gene is TRBJ2-7, the V gene TRBV7-2; D unclear. With 1 base removed from V and 7 bases from J, the gap between germline ends came to 17 bases. The germline CDR1 and CDR2 sequences are SGHTA and FQGNSA. This CDR3 has 15 amino acids. CDR3 nucleotides: TGTGCCAGCAGCTTAGGCCCAGGCTACTCTCGGGAGCAGTACTTC. Translated, it gives CASSLGPGYSREQYF.

V is TRBV11-3 and J is TRBJ2-1; tentatively, D is TRBD2 (5 bases). CDR3 length: 14 amino acids. Trimming removed 5 bases at V and 4 bases at J, with 12 bases between. Germline CDR1 is SGHNT and CDR2 is YENEEA. This CDR3 reads CASSAAGIYNEQFF. In DNA, the CDR3 is TGTGCCAGCAGCGCAGCCGGGATTTACAATGAGCAGTTCTTC. Full variable domain (outside the CDR3, taken from reference TRBV11-3 and TRBJ2-1): EAGVVQSPRYKIIEKKQPVAFWCNPISGHNTLYWYLQNLGQGPELLIRYENEEAVDDSQLPKDRFSAERLKGVDSTLKIQPAELGDSAVYLCASSAAGIYNEQFFGPGTRLTVL.

This clone was counted a single time. J is TRBJ2-1 and V is TRBV29-1, with D possibly being TRBD2 (5 bases). CDR1 is SQVTM, CDR2 ANQGSEA, per germline. The V gene lost 8 bases and the J gene lost 3 bases, with 17 bases spanning the gap. The CDR3 spans 14 residues. CDR3 region: CSFSSRTVYNEQFF. The CDR3 region has the DNA TGCAGCTTTTCTTCCAGGACTGTCTACAATGAGCAGTTCTTC.

V is TRBV10-1 and J is TRBJ2-6; D is ambiguous. Germline lookup yields CDR1 WNHNN and CDR2 SYGVQD (reference sequence). The V and J ends lost 6 bases and 1 base respectively, with 4 bases between them. The CDR3 covers 13 residues. The DNA of the CDR3 is TGCGCCAGCAGAGTGTCTGGGGCCAACGTCCTGACTTTC. The encoded protein is CASRVSGANVLTF.

CDR3 in amino acids: CASSPSGGAGFVYGYTF. In DNA, the CDR3 is TGTGCCAGCTCACCTAGTGGGGGCGCGGGTTTTGTCTATGGCTACACCTTC. The chain employs TRBV18 and TRBJ1-2, with D possibly matching TRBD1 (6 bases). Germline CDR1 is KGHSH and CDR2 is LQKENI. The CDR3 spans 17 residues. V lost 3 bases to trimming and J lost 4 bases, with 21 bases between them. The full variable domain, with the rest looked up from reference TRBV18 and TRBJ1-2, is NAGVMQNPRHLVRRRGQEARLRCSPMKGHSHVYWYRQLPEEGLKFMVYLQKENIIDESGMPKERFSAEFPKEGPSILRIQQVVRGDSAAYFCASSPSGGAGFVYGYTFGSGTRLTVV.

In DNA form, the CDR3 reads TGCGCCAGCAGTCTGCCCACCACGGGGGAGCAGTTCTTC. Amino acids: CASSLPTTGEQFF. The chain couples TRBV5-1 to TRBJ2-1; D might be TRBD2 (5 bases). This CDR3 region has 13 residues. Germline V gene lookup returns CDR1 SGHRS and CDR2 YFSETQ. V dropped 5 bases and J dropped 10 bases, with 16 bases sitting between them.

The chain employs TRBV5-1 and TRBJ2-3; D ambiguous. Germline V gene data show CDR1 as SGHRS and CDR2 as YFSETQ. The germline V and J ends were trimmed by 0 bases and 5 bases, with 7 bases remaining between them. This CDR3 has 13 amino acids. The DNA of the CDR3 is TGCGCCAGCAGCTTGGATGGCGGAGATACGCAGTATTTT. Translating it yields CASSLDGGDTQYF.

V is TRBV4-1 and J is TRBJ1-5, with D hard to call. Germline V lookup: CDR1 MGHRA, CDR2 YSYEKL. There are 13 residues in the CDR3. V lost 0 bases, J lost 9 bases, and 9 bases lay in between. The CDR3 DNA follows: TGCGCCAGCAGCCAAGATCGGGGAACGCCCCAGCATTTT. Protein product: CASSQDRGTPQHF.